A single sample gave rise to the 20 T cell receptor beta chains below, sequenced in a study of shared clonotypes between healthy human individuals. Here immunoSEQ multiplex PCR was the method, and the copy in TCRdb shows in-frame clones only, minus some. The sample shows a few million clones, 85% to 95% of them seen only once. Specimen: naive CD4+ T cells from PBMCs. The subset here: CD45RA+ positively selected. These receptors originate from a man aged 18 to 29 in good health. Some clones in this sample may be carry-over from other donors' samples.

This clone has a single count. The CDR3 sequence is CASIGQGLLFF. The CDR3 bases are TGTGCCAGCATCGGACAGGGGTTACTGTTTTTT. The genes are TRBV6-6 and TRBJ1-4; 9 bases are a match to TRBD1. V shed 7 bases and J 13 bases; nucleotides not matched to a gene: 4. Per the germline V gene, CDR1 is MNHNY and CDR2 is SVGAGI (reference sequence). CDR3 size: 11 residues.

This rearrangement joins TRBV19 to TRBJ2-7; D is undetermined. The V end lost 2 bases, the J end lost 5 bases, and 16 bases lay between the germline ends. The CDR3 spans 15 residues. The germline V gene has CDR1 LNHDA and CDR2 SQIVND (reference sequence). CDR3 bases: TGTGCCAGTAGTATATACCCGACCACGCTGGACGAGCAGTACTTC. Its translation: CASSIYPTTLDEQYF. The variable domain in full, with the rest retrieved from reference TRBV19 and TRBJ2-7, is DGGITQSPKYLFRKEGQNVTLSCEQNLNHDAMYWYRQDPGQGLRLIYYSQIVNDFQKGDIAEGYSVSREKKESFPLTVTSAQKNPTAFYLCASSIYPTTLDEQYFGPGTRLTVT.

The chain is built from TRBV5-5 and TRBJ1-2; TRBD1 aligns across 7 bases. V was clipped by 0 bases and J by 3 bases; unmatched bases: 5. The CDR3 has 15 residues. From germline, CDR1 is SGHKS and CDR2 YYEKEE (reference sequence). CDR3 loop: CASSLGPTGDYGYTF. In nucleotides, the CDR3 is TGTGCCAGCAGCTTGGGCCCCACAGGGGACTATGGCTACACCTTC.

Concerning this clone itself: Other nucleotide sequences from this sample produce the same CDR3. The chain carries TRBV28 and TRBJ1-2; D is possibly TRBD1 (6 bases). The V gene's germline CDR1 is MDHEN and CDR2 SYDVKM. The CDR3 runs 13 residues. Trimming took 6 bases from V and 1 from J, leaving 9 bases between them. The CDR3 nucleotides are TGTGCCAGCAGCCTGGACAGTAACTATGGCTACACCTTC. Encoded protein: CASSLDSNYGYTF.

The CDR3: CASSNTGARGTEAFF. The CDR3 DNA is TGTGCCAGTAGTAACACAGGGGCTCGGGGGACTGAAGCTTTCTTT. This chain links TRBV19 with TRBJ1-1; 7 bases match TRBD1. This CDR3 has 15 amino acids. Germline V CDR1 and CDR2: LNHDA, SQIVND (reference sequence). V trimming: 4 bases; J trimming: 5 bases; junction bases outside the gene matches: 10. The complete variable domain, with remaining parts taken from reference TRBV19 and TRBJ1-1, reads DGGITQSPKYLFRKEGQNVTLSCEQNLNHDAMYWYRQDPGQGLRLIYYSQIVNDFQKGDIAEGYSVSREKKESFPLTVTSAQKNPTAFYLCASSNTGARGTEAFFGQGTRLTVV.

The CDR3 nucleotides are TGTGCCAGCAGCGTATGGGAAAAAACAATGAGGGGCTACACCTTC. Its protein product is CASSVWEKTMRGYTF. This chain links TRBV9 with TRBJ1-2; D is ambiguous. The CDR3 covers 15 residues. V was trimmed by 1 base and J by 8 bases, leaving 18 bases between them. From germline, CDR1 is SGDLS and CDR2 YYNGEE.

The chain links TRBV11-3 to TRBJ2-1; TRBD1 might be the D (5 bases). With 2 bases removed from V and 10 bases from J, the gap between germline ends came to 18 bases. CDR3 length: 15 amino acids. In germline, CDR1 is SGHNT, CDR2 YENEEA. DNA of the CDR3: TGTGCCAGCAGCTTATTCCCAGGGCCTTCAATCGAGCAGTTCTTC. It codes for CASSLFPGPSIEQFF. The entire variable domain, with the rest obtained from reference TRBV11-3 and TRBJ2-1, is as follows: EAGVVQSPRYKIIEKKQPVAFWCNPISGHNTLYWYLQNLGQGPELLIRYENEEAVDDSQLPKDRFSAERLKGVDSTLKIQPAELGDSAVYLCASSLFPGPSIEQFFGPGTRLTVL.

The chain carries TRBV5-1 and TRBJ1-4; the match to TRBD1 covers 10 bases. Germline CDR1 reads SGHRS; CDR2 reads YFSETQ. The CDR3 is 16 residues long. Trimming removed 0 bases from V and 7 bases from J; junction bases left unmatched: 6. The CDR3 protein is CASSLGDRGAGEKLFF. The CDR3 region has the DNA TGCGCCAGCAGCTTGGGGGACAGGGGCGCAGGTGAAAAACTGTTTTTT. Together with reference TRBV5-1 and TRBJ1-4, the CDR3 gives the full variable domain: KAGVTQTPRYLIKTRGQQVTLSCSPISGHRSVSWYQQTPGQGLQFLFEYFSETQRNKGNFPGRFSGRQFSNSRSEMNVSTLELGDSALYLCASSLGDRGAGEKLFFGSGTQLSVL.

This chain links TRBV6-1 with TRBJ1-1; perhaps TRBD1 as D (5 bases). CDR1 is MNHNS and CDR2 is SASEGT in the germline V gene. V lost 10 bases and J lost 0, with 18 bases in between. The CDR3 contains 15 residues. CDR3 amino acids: CATRSLPTVNTEAFF. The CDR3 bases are TGTGCCACCCGATCGTTGCCGACAGTGAACACTGAAGCTTTCTTT.

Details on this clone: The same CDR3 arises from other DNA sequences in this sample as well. The DNA of the CDR3 is TGTGCCAGCAGTTCCAGCTCTAACTATGGCTACACCTTC. It specifies CASSSSSNYGYTF. The chain combines TRBV28 with TRBJ1-2; D gene unclear. In germline, CDR1 is MDHEN, CDR2 SYDVKM. The CDR3 is 13 amino acids. Trimming cost V 4 bases and J 0 bases, with 6 bases left between them.

The CDR3: CASSRTAAGTDTQYF. The CDR3, as DNA: TGTGCCAGCAGTCGGACAGCGGCCGGCACAGATACGCAGTATTTT. V and J are TRBV28 and TRBJ2-3; D possibly corresponds to TRBD1 (6 bases). The CDR3 contains 15 residues. The germline V gene has CDR1 MDHEN and CDR2 SYDVKM. V was trimmed by 5 bases and J by 1 base, leaving 13 bases between them.

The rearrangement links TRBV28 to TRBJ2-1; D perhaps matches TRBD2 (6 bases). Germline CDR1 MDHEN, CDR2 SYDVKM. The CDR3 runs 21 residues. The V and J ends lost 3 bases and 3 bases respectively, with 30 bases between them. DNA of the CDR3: TGTGCCAGCAGTTTCAGCTTCCTTCCCGTCTACAAAGGGACTCACTACAATGAGCAGTTCTTC. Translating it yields CASSFSFLPVYKGTHYNEQFF.

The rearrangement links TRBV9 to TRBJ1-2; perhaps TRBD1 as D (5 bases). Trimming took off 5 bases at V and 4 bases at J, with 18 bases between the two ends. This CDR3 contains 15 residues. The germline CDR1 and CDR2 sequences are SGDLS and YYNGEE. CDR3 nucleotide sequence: TGTGCCAGCAGAGAGGACAACAGGCTTGGCTATGGCTACACCTTC. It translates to CASREDNRLGYGYTF. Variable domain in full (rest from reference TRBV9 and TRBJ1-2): DSGVTQTPKHLITATGQRVTLRCSPRSGDLSVYWYQQSLDQGLQFLIQYYNGEERAKGNILERFSAQQFPDLHSELNLSSLELGDSALYFCASREDNRLGYGYTFGSGTRLTVV.

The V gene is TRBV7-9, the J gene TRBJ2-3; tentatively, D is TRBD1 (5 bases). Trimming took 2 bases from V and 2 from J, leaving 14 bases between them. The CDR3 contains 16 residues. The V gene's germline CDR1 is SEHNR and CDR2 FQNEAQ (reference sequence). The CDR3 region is CASSLLGQAYTDTQYF. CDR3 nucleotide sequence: TGTGCCAGCAGCTTACTGGGGCAGGCCTACACAGATACGCAGTATTTT.

CDR3 sequence (DNA): TGTGCCAGCAGTTTAGGGGGAGGGCCAGTCAATGAGCAGTTCTTC. It encodes CASSLGGGPVNEQFF. The chain has TRBV28 and TRBJ2-1; 7 nucleotides align to TRBD2. V lost 2 bases to trimming and J lost 6 bases; unmatched junction nucleotides: 7. This CDR3 is 15 amino acids long. The germline V gene encodes CDR1 MDHEN and CDR2 SYDVKM.

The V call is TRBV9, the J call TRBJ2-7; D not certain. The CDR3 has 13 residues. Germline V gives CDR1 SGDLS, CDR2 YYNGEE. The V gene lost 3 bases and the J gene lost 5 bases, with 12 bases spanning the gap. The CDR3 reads CASSDLASHEQYF. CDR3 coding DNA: TGTGCCAGCAGCGACTTGGCGTCCCACGAGCAGTACTTC.

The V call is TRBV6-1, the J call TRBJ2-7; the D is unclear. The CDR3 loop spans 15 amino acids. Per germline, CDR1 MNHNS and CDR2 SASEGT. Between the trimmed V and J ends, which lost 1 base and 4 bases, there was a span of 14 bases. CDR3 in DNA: TGTGCCAGCAGTGAAGTGCAGGCTCCCCAGTACGAGCAGTACTTC. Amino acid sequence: CASSEVQAPQYEQYF.

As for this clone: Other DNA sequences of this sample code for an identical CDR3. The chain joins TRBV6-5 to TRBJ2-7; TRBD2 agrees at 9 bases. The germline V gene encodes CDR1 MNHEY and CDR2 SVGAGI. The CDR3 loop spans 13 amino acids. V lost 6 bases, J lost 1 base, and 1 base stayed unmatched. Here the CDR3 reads CASRTSGSYEQYF. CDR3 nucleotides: TGTGCCAGCAGAACTAGCGGGTCCTACGAGCAGTACTTC.

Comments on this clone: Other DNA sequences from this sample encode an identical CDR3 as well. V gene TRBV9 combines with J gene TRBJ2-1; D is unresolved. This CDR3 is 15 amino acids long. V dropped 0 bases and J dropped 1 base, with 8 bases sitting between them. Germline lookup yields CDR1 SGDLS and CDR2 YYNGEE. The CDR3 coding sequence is TGTGCCAGCAGCGTAGTGTCGGGTTCCTACAATGAGCAGTTCTTC. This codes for CASSVVSGSYNEQFF.

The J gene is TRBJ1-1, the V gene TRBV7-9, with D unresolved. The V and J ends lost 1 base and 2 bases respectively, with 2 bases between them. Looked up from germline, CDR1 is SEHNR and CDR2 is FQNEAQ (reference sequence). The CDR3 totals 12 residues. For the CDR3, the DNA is TGTGCCAGCAGCTTAGAAAACACTGAAGCTTTCTTT. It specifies CASSLENTEAFF.